This is a list of T cell receptor beta chains from one sample in a study of identical twins. TCRdb fed the 5' RACE reads into MiXCR, producing one record per CDR3 protein. The profile covers 690,000 or so distinct CDR3 sequences, with over 8.5% appearing a single time and 0.8% to 1% taken by the ten largest. The data were also submitted as part of a second study, on yellow fever vaccine responses in identical twins.

The material sequenced was PBMCs. These receptor sequences come from a woman aged 18-30 years in good health. Each CDR3 is given with its conserved first and last residue. A D gene is named only where the DNA matches it firmly. The listing skips clone size in some rows; elsewhere it reads once, few, many or a size class.

clone_size: few; d_call: TRBD2; v_call: TRBV5-4; j_call: TRBJ2-5; cdr3_nt: TGTGCCAGCAGCTTGGTGTCTACGGCATCCCTAGCGGGAGGGCCTGAGGAGACCCAGTACTTC; cdr3_aa: CASSLVSTASLAGGPEETQYF
clone_size: .; d_call: TRBD2; v_call: TRBV2; j_call: TRBJ2-3; cdr3_nt: TGTGCCAGCAGGGCTAGCGGCACTCCAAGCACAGATACGCAGTATTTT; cdr3_aa: CASRASGTPSTDTQYF
clone_size: .; d_call: TRBD1; v_call: TRBV12-3/TRBV12-4; j_call: TRBJ1-5; cdr3_nt: TGTGCCAGCAGCAAGTCAACAGGGGTTCGTCAGCCCCAGCATTTT; cdr3_aa: CASSKSTGVRQPQHF
clone_size: .; d_call: TRBD1; v_call: TRBV3-1; j_call: TRBJ1-2; cdr3_nt: TGTGCCAGCAGCCAAGTTACCGGGACAGGCAACTATGGCTACACCTTC; cdr3_aa: CASSQVTGTGNYGYTF
clone_size: many; d_call: .; v_call: TRBV18; j_call: TRBJ2-6; cdr3_nt: TGTGCCAGCTCACTCTTGGCCAACGTCCTGACTTTC; cdr3_aa: CASSLLANVLTF
clone_size: few; d_call: TRBD2; v_call: TRBV14; j_call: TRBJ2-5; cdr3_nt: TGTGCCAGCAGCCAAGATACTCCGGGCGGGGGTACGGAGACCCAGTACTTC; cdr3_aa: CASSQDTPGGGTETQYF
clone_size: few; d_call: TRBD2; v_call: TRBV11-2; j_call: TRBJ2-7; cdr3_nt: TGTGCCAGCAGCTTCCTGACTAGCCACTCCTACGAGCAGTACTTC; cdr3_aa: CASSFLTSHSYEQYF
clone_size: .; d_call: .; v_call: TRBV15; j_call: TRBJ2-2; cdr3_nt: TGTGCCACCAGCAGAGATTTGGGGGGGAACACCGGGGAGCTGTTTTTT; cdr3_aa: CATSRDLGGNTGELFF
clone_size: .; d_call: .; v_call: TRBV20-1; j_call: TRBJ2-7; cdr3_nt: TGCAGTGCTAGAGGCGCGAACTACGAGCAGTACTTC; cdr3_aa: CSARGANYEQYF
clone_size: many; d_call: .; v_call: TRBV7-2; j_call: TRBJ2-4; cdr3_nt: TGTGCCAGCAGCCCAGAGGTTAAAAACATTCAGTACTTC; cdr3_aa: CASSPEVKNIQYF
clone_size: many; d_call: .; v_call: TRBV4-3; j_call: TRBJ2-5; cdr3_nt: TGCGCCAGCAGCCCCTCTTATTGGAGGGAGTACCAAGAGACCCAGTACTTC; cdr3_aa: CASSPSYWREYQETQYF
clone_size: .; d_call: .; v_call: TRBV29-1; j_call: TRBJ1-1; cdr3_nt: TGCAGCGTTTTGCGGGGCGATATGAACACTGAAGCTTTCTTT; cdr3_aa: CSVLRGDMNTEAFF
clone_size: few; d_call: TRBD2; v_call: TRBV6-5; j_call: TRBJ2-7; cdr3_nt: TGTGCCAGCAGTTACCTAGCGGGAGCAACCTACGAGCAGTACTTC; cdr3_aa: CASSYLAGATYEQYF
clone_size: many; d_call: .; v_call: TRBV29-1; j_call: TRBJ2-5; cdr3_nt: TGCAGCGTTATGAGGTCCGAGACCCAGTACTTC; cdr3_aa: CSVMRSETQYF
clone_size: few; d_call: TRBD2; v_call: TRBV5-6; j_call: TRBJ2-1; cdr3_nt: TGTGCCAGCAGTGCGGGAGGGCGGAGTGAGCAGTTCTTC; cdr3_aa: CASSAGGRSEQFF
clone_size: many; d_call: TRBD2; v_call: TRBV29-1; j_call: TRBJ2-1; cdr3_nt: TGCAGCGTTAACAGCGGGAGGGCCGGGGAGCAGTTCTTC; cdr3_aa: CSVNSGRAGEQFF
clone_size: .; d_call: TRBD2; v_call: TRBV12-3/TRBV12-4; j_call: TRBJ2-5; cdr3_nt: TGTGCCAGCAGTTGGCCAAAGCAGGCGACTAGCGGTGTCCAAGAGACCCAGTACTTC; cdr3_aa: CASSWPKQATSGVQETQYF
clone_size: many; d_call: .; v_call: TRBV7-2; j_call: TRBJ2-7; cdr3_nt: TGTGCCAGCAGCTTAGAGTACTACGAGCAGTACTTC; cdr3_aa: CASSLEYYEQYF
clone_size: few; d_call: TRBD1; v_call: TRBV2; j_call: TRBJ2-5; cdr3_nt: TGTGCCAGCAGTGATCCGGGACAGGGGGTCTTCTTGCAAGAGACCCAGTACTTC; cdr3_aa: CASSDPGQGVFLQETQYF
clone_size: .; d_call: .; v_call: TRBV29-1; j_call: TRBJ2-2; cdr3_nt: TGCAGCGTTGAAGGCAAAGGGACCGGGGAGCTGTTTTTT; cdr3_aa: CSVEGKGTGELFF
clone_size: .; d_call: TRBD2; v_call: TRBV7-9; j_call: TRBJ2-5; cdr3_nt: TGTGCCAGCAGCAGAAGAGCGGGAGTCGAACAAGAGACCCAGTACTTC; cdr3_aa: CASSRRAGVEQETQYF
clone_size: .; d_call: .; v_call: TRBV4-3; j_call: TRBJ2-6; cdr3_nt: TGCGCCAGCAGCCAATCGACAGCGCGGGCTGGGGCCAACGTCCTGACTTTC; cdr3_aa: CASSQSTARAGANVLTF
clone_size: few; d_call: .; v_call: TRBV7-9; j_call: TRBJ1-5; cdr3_nt: TGTGCCAGCAGCGCGGACGTAGGCGTCAATCAGCCCCAGCATTTT; cdr3_aa: CASSADVGVNQPQHF
clone_size: many; d_call: .; v_call: TRBV3-1; j_call: TRBJ1-5; cdr3_nt: TGTGCCAGCAGCCAAGGAGGGACCCATCTACCCAATCAGCCCCAGCATTTT; cdr3_aa: CASSQGGTHLPNQPQHF
clone_size: few; d_call: .; v_call: TRBV2; j_call: TRBJ2-2; cdr3_nt: TGTGCCACCAAACCCCGGGAGAACACCGGGGAGCTGTTTTTT; cdr3_aa: CATKPRENTGELFF
clone_size: few; d_call: TRBD2; v_call: TRBV6-1; j_call: TRBJ2-1; cdr3_nt: TGTGCCAGCAGCCGATTTAGCGGGGGGGCAGGCAATGAGCAGTTCTTC; cdr3_aa: CASSRFSGGAGNEQFF
clone_size: many; d_call: .; v_call: TRBV20-1; j_call: TRBJ2-3; cdr3_nt: TGCAGTGCTAGGACTAGGATCGGGTGGGGCACAGATACGCAGTATTTT; cdr3_aa: CSARTRIGWGTDTQYF
clone_size: few; d_call: TRBD1; v_call: TRBV15; j_call: TRBJ2-7; cdr3_nt: TGTGCCACCAGCGGGGGACAGGGAAGCCCCTACGAGCAGTACTTC; cdr3_aa: CATSGGQGSPYEQYF
clone_size: few; d_call: .; v_call: TRBV6-2/TRBV6-3; j_call: TRBJ2-1; cdr3_nt: TGTGCCAGCCTAACCGACGGCTCCTACAATGAGCAGTTCTTC; cdr3_aa: CASLTDGSYNEQFF
clone_size: .; d_call: TRBD1; v_call: TRBV12-3/TRBV12-4; j_call: TRBJ2-2; cdr3_nt: TGTGCCAGCAGTTTGTGGACAGGGGGCTTCGGGTCCGGGGAGCTGTTTTTT; cdr3_aa: CASSLWTGGFGSGELFF
clone_size: .; d_call: TRBD1; v_call: TRBV9; j_call: TRBJ2-5; cdr3_nt: TGTGCCAGCAGCGGTTACAGGGGCCTCCAAGAGACCCAGTACTTC; cdr3_aa: CASSGYRGLQETQYF
clone_size: many; d_call: .; v_call: TRBV15; j_call: TRBJ2-1; cdr3_nt: TGTGCCACCAGCAGAGGCCCCGCCTTAACTACGGATGAGCAGTTCTTC; cdr3_aa: CATSRGPALTTDEQFF
clone_size: few; d_call: .; v_call: TRBV6-4; j_call: TRBJ2-7; cdr3_nt: TGTGCCAGCAGTAACGACAGGTTCTACGAGCAGTACTTC; cdr3_aa: CASSNDRFYEQYF
clone_size: few; d_call: TRBD2; v_call: TRBV6-2/TRBV6-3; j_call: TRBJ2-7; cdr3_nt: TGTGCCAGCAGTCGGACTAGCCGTACCCCCTACGAGCAGTACTTC; cdr3_aa: CASSRTSRTPYEQYF
clone_size: few; d_call: TRBD1; v_call: TRBV9; j_call: TRBJ2-7; cdr3_nt: TGTGCCAGCAGCGTGGCAGGGGGCCACTACGAGCAGTACTTC; cdr3_aa: CASSVAGGHYEQYF
clone_size: .; d_call: .; v_call: TRBV29-1; j_call: TRBJ1-1; cdr3_nt: TGCAGCGACAAGACAGAGAACCCTGAAGCTTTCTTT; cdr3_aa: CSDKTENPEAFF
clone_size: many; d_call: .; v_call: TRBV12-3/TRBV12-4; j_call: TRBJ2-7; cdr3_nt: TGTGCCAGCAGTCTCCTACTTTACGAGCAGTACTTC; cdr3_aa: CASSLLLYEQYF
clone_size: few; d_call: .; v_call: TRBV5-1; j_call: TRBJ2-6; cdr3_nt: TGCGCCAGCAGCTTGGTGGTCACTGGGGCCAACGTCCTGACTTTC; cdr3_aa: CASSLVVTGANVLTF
clone_size: .; d_call: TRBD1; v_call: TRBV13; j_call: TRBJ2-1; cdr3_nt: TGTGCCAGCGGACGACAGGGCCACTACAATGAGCAGTTCTTC; cdr3_aa: CASGRQGHYNEQFF
clone_size: many; d_call: TRBD1; v_call: TRBV9; j_call: TRBJ2-1; cdr3_nt: TGTGCCAGCAGCGTCGCGACAGGGACGTCCTCCTACAATGAGCAGTTCTTC; cdr3_aa: CASSVATGTSSYNEQFF
clone_size: many; d_call: .; v_call: TRBV5-1; j_call: TRBJ2-1; cdr3_nt: TGCGCCAGCAGTTCGGGGTCGTCCAATGAGCAGTTCTTC; cdr3_aa: CASSSGSSNEQFF
clone_size: many; d_call: .; v_call: TRBV29-1; j_call: TRBJ2-7; cdr3_nt: TGCAGCGTTTTACGAAGGGGGACCGAGCAGTACTTC; cdr3_aa: CSVLRRGTEQYF
clone_size: .; d_call: .; v_call: TRBV25-1; j_call: TRBJ2-2; cdr3_nt: TGTGCCAGCAGTGAATGGGCTACGGGGGAGCTGTTTTTT; cdr3_aa: CASSEWATGELFF
clone_size: few; d_call: TRBD1; v_call: TRBV24-1; j_call: TRBJ2-3; cdr3_nt: TGTGCCACCAGTGATGAGGCAGGGACAGGGGGCACAGATACGCAGTATTTT; cdr3_aa: CATSDEAGTGGTDTQYF
clone_size: many; d_call: TRBD2; v_call: TRBV7-2; j_call: TRBJ2-5; cdr3_nt: TGTGCCAGCAGCTTAGAGCGGGGCGAGACCCAGTACTTC; cdr3_aa: CASSLERGETQYF
clone_size: many; d_call: TRBD1; v_call: TRBV6-1; j_call: TRBJ2-4; cdr3_nt: TGTGCCAGCAGTGCCGACGGGACAGGGGGCCCCATAGCCAAAAACATTCAGTACTTC; cdr3_aa: CASSADGTGGPIAKNIQYF
clone_size: .; d_call: .; v_call: TRBV19; j_call: TRBJ1-5; cdr3_nt: TGTGCCAGTAGAGAGAGCAATCAGCCCCAGCATTTT; cdr3_aa: CASRESNQPQHF
clone_size: few; d_call: .; v_call: TRBV7-9; j_call: TRBJ2-7; cdr3_nt: TGTGCCAGCAGCTTATTCCGCGCGGACTCCTACGAGCAGTACTTC; cdr3_aa: CASSLFRADSYEQYF
clone_size: many; d_call: .; v_call: TRBV7-2; j_call: TRBJ1-1; cdr3_nt: TGTGCCAGCAGCTGGCCGGGCTCCCTCACTGAAGCTTTCTTT; cdr3_aa: CASSWPGSLTEAFF
clone_size: many; d_call: TRBD2; v_call: TRBV12-3/TRBV12-4; j_call: TRBJ2-1; cdr3_nt: TGTGCCAGCAGTTTACTAGCGGGGGTTAATGAGCAGTTCTTC; cdr3_aa: CASSLLAGVNEQFF
clone_size: .; d_call: TRBD1; v_call: TRBV7-9; j_call: TRBJ2-1; cdr3_nt: TGTGCCAGCAGCCCTAGGACAGGGGAGGAATCCTACAATGAGCAGTTCTTC; cdr3_aa: CASSPRTGEESYNEQFF
clone_size: few; d_call: .; v_call: TRBV28; j_call: TRBJ2-5; cdr3_nt: TGTGCCAGCAGTTTATCATCAGGTCGCGAGACCCAGTACTTC; cdr3_aa: CASSLSSGRETQYF
clone_size: .; d_call: .; v_call: TRBV24-1; j_call: TRBJ2-3; cdr3_nt: TGTGCCACCAGTGACCTTCCCGGCGCCGGGGGGCCCGACTCTAGCACAGATACGCAGTATTTT; cdr3_aa: CATSDLPGAGGPDSSTDTQYF
clone_size: few; d_call: .; v_call: TRBV12-3/TRBV12-4; j_call: TRBJ2-3; cdr3_nt: TGTGCCAGCAGTTTACGCAGCAATGCTATCACAGATACGCAGTATTTT; cdr3_aa: CASSLRSNAITDTQYF
clone_size: .; d_call: TRBD1; v_call: TRBV27; j_call: TRBJ2-7; cdr3_nt: TGTGCCAGCGGACAGGGGGCAAAATACGAGCAGTACTTC; cdr3_aa: CASGQGAKYEQYF
clone_size: few; d_call: TRBD1; v_call: TRBV29-1; j_call: TRBJ2-3; cdr3_nt: TGCAGCGTAGCCCGGACAGGAAATACGCAGTATTTT; cdr3_aa: CSVARTGNTQYF